The T cell receptor (beta chain) under discussion was sequenced for a study of patients and donors after allogeneic stem cell transplantation. The V end was cut by 4 bases, the J end by 4 bases, with 17 bases between. In germline, CDR1 is MNHNY, CDR2 SVGAGI (reference sequence). The CDR3 totals 16 residues. TCRdb reprocessed the RT-PCR reads with MiXCR, giving one entry per CDR3 protein. The repertoire holds tens of thousands of distinct CDR3 sequences, with under 7.5% as singletons. This TCR came from a human donor who was either an allogeneic HSCT recipient or a stem cell or donor lymphocyte infusion donor (not recorded which). It is not recorded whose cells these are; they may come from a transplant donor. Sequencing was carried out using blood, either unsorted or a sorted T cell fraction (not recorded which). The chain employs TRBV6-6 and TRBJ2-4; D is perhaps TRBD1 or TRBD2 (5 bases each). In DNA, the CDR3 is TGTGCCAGCAGTTTCCCCCGGGATGGGGCAAAAAACATTCAGTACTTC. Translated: CASSFPRDGAKNIQYF.